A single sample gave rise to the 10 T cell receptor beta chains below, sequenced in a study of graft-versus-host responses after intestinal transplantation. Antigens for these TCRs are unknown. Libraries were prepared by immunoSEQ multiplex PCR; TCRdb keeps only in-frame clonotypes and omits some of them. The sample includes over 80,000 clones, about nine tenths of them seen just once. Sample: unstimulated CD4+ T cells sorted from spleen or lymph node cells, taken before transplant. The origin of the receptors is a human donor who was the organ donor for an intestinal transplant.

CDR3 residues: CASSQDRQGSNQPQHF. CDR3 nucleotide sequence: TGTGCCAGCAGCCAAGATCGGCAGGGAAGCAATCAGCCCCAGCATTTT. The chain carries TRBV4-2 and TRBJ1-5, with TRBD1 as a possible D gene (5 bases). There are 16 residues in the CDR3. V lost 0 bases to trimming and J lost 1 base, with 10 bases between them. Germline assignment: CDR1 LGHNA and CDR2 YNFKEQ.

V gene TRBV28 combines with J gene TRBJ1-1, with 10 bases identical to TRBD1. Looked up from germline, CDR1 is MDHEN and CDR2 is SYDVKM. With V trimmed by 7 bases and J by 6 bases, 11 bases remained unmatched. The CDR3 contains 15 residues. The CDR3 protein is CASTRQGAMEAEAFF. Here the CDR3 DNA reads TGTGCCAGCACCCGACAGGGGGCCATGGAGGCTGAAGCTTTCTTT.

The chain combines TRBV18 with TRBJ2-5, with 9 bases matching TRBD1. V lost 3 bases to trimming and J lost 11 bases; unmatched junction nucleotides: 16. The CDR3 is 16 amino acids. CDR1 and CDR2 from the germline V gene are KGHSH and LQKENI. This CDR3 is CASSPLTGTGIREQYF. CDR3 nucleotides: TGTGCCAGCTCACCTCTAACCGGGACAGGGATCAGAGAGCAGTACTTC.

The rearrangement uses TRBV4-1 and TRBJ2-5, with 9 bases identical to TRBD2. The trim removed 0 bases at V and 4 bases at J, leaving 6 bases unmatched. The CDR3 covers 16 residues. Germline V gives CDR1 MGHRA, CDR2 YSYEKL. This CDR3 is CASSQEGLAGTETQYF. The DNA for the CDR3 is TGCGCCAGCAGCCAAGAGGGGCTAGCGGGGACAGAGACCCAGTACTTC.

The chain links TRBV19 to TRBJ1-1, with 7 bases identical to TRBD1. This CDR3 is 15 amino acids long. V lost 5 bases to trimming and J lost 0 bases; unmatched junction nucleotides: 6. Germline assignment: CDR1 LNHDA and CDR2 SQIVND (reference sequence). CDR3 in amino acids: CASSVTGFLNTEAFF. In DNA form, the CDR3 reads TGTGCCAGTAGTGTGACAGGGTTCTTGAACACTGAAGCTTTCTTT.

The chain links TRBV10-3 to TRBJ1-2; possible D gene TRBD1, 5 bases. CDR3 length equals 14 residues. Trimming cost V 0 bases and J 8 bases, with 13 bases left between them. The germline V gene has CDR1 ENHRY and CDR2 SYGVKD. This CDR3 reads CAISESWQGYGYTF. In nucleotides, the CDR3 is TGTGCCATCAGTGAGTCGTGGCAGGGATACGGCTACACCTTC.

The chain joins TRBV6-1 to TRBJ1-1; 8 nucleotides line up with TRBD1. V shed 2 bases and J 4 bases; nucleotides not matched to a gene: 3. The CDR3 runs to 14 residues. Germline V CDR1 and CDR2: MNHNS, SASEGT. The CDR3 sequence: CASSEQGASTEAFF. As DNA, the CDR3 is TGTGCCAGCAGTGAACAGGGGGCCAGCACTGAAGCTTTCTTT.

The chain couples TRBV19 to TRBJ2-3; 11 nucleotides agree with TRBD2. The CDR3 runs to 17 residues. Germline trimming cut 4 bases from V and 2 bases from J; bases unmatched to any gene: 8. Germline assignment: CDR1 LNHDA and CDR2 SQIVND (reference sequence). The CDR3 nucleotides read TGTGCCAGTAGTAAAATAGCGGGGGGGAGCTACACAGATACGCAGTATTTT. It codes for CASSKIAGGSYTDTQYF. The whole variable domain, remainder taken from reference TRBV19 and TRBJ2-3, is DGGITQSPKYLFRKEGQNVTLSCEQNLNHDAMYWYRQDPGQGLRLIYYSQIVNDFQKGDIAEGYSVSREKKESFPLTVTSAQKNPTAFYLCASSKIAGGSYTDTQYFGPGTRLTVL.

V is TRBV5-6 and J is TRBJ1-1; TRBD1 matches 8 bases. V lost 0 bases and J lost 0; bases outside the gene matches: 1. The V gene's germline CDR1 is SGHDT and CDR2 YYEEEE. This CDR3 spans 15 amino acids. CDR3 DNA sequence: TGTGCCAGCAGCTTGGCAGGGGGCCTGAACACTGAAGCTTTCTTT. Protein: CASSLAGGLNTEAFF.

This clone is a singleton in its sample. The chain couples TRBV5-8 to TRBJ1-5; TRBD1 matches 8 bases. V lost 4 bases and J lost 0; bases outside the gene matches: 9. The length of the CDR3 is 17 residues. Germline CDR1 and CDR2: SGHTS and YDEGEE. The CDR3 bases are TGTGCCAGCAGCCCGGGACAGGATAGTTATAGCAATCAGCCCCAGCATTTT. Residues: CASSPGQDSYSNQPQHF.